The 27 T cell receptor beta chains below all came from one sample that was sequenced in a study of blood T cell repertoires in COVID-19. The table came from immunoSEQ multiplex PCR; TCRdb's copy has only in-frame clones and leaves some out. Seen here are about 58,000 clones, 90% observed once, and the top ten hold about 1.5%. Material: peripheral blood. Receptor source: a man between 60 and 75 years old with acute or convalescent COVID-19.

The chain is built from TRBV7-2 and TRBJ2-1; D possibly corresponds to TRBD1 (6 bases). CDR1 and CDR2 (germline): SGHTA, FQGNSA. The CDR3 is 14 amino acids. V was shortened by 4 bases and J by 4 bases, with 11 bases between the two germline ends. The CDR3 DNA sequence: TGTGCCAGCAGCTCCGGGACACTGTACAATGAGCAGTTCTTC. It is translated as CASSSGTLYNEQFF.

This chain uses TRBV19 with TRBJ2-1, with 9 bases identical to TRBD2. Trimming took 3 bases from V and 6 from J; bases not matched to a gene: 9. This CDR3 has 16 amino acids. Germline V gives CDR1 LNHDA, CDR2 SQIVND (reference sequence). CDR3 nucleotides: TGTGCCAGTAGTATCTCTCTTAGCGGGAGCGGCAATGAGCAGTTCTTC. Translated: CASSISLSGSGNEQFF.

The V call is TRBV24-1, the J call TRBJ1-3; 8 bases line up with TRBD1. The germline V gene has CDR1 KGHDR and CDR2 SFDVKD. This CDR3 region has 17 residues. With V trimmed by 2 bases and J by 4 bases, 9 bases remained unmatched. The CDR3 sequence: CATSDSGTGTGGNTIYF. In DNA, the CDR3 is TGTGCCACCAGTGATTCCGGGACAGGAACCGGAGGAAACACCATATATTTT.

The chain carries TRBV3-1 (or the pseudogene TRBV3-2) and TRBJ2-5; 10 positions agree with TRBD2. J was trimmed by 1 base and V by 3 bases; bases with no gene match: 5. Per the germline V gene, CDR1 is LGHDT and CDR2 is YNNKEL (reference sequence). This CDR3 is 16 amino acids long. The CDR3 protein is CASSQASGGLQETQYF. The CDR3 DNA reads TGTGCCAGCAGCCAGGCTAGCGGGGGACTCCAAGAGACCCAGTACTTC.

CDR3 amino acids: CAWSLERDQPQHF. DNA for the CDR3: TGTGCCTGGAGCCTCGAGAGGGATCAGCCCCAGCATTTT. The J gene is TRBJ1-5, the V gene TRBV30; no definite D call. The germline V gene has CDR1 GTSNPN and CDR2 SVGIG (reference sequence). This CDR3 comprises 13 residues. Trimming removed 3 bases at V and 5 bases at J, with 11 bases between.

This clone was observed a few times. CDR3 sequence reads: CASTGYYNEQFF. Here the CDR3 DNA reads TGTGCCAGCACAGGGTACTACAATGAGCAGTTCTTC. The chain joins TRBV28 to TRBJ2-1; possibly TRBD1 for D (5 bases). This CDR3 is built from 12 residues. V shed 7 bases and J shed 3 bases, with 7 bases lying between them. The V gene's germline CDR1 is MDHEN and CDR2 SYDVKM.

This chain joins TRBV6-5 and TRBJ2-5; the D gene is possibly TRBD2 (6 bases). Germline V lookup: CDR1 MNHEY, CDR2 SVGAGI. The CDR3 is made up of 14 amino acids. The V and J ends lost 3 bases and 5 bases respectively, with 13 bases between them. The CDR3 DNA sequence: TGTGCCAGCAGTTATCCGGCCAGCGGGGAGACCCAGTACTTC. Protein sequence: CASSYPASGETQYF.

The chain joins TRBV11-2 to TRBJ2-3; 10 bases agree with TRBD2. Germline assignment: CDR1 SGHAT and CDR2 FQNNGV. V shed 5 bases and J 4 bases; nucleotides not matched to a gene: 6. The CDR3 has 15 residues. The CDR3 DNA reads TGTGCCAGCAGCAAAATAGCGGGAGGAGCAGATACGCAGTATTTT. Translating gives CASSKIAGGADTQYF.

This clone was seen a few times. The chain uses TRBV28 and TRBJ2-3; tentatively, D is TRBD2 (6 bases). The CDR3 covers 15 residues. CDR1 is MDHEN and CDR2 is SYDVKM in the germline V gene. Trimming pared 1 base from V and 3 bases from J, leaving 11 bases between. DNA for the CDR3: TGTGCCAGCAGTTTATTAAAAGGGAGGACAGATACGCAGTATTTT. This codes for CASSLLKGRTDTQYF.

The J gene is TRBJ2-7, the V gene TRBV28; D perhaps matches TRBD2 (5 bases). V shed 2 bases and J shed 7 bases, with 12 bases lying between them. The CDR3 has 13 amino acids. The germline CDR1 and CDR2 sequences are MDHEN and SYDVKM. CDR3 DNA: TGTGCCAGCAGTTTAGGGCTAGCCAGTGAGCAGTACTTC. Its protein is CASSLGLASEQYF.

The chain joins TRBV7-8 to TRBJ1-3; D gene uncertain. The ends were cut back, 6 bases at V and 0 bases at J, with 15 bases in the middle. The CDR3 contains 16 residues. CDR1 and CDR2 from the germline V gene are SGHVS and FQNEAQ. The CDR3 coding sequence is TGTGCCAGCAGATACAGTCATGATGGCTCTGGAAACACCATATATTTT. Translation gives CASRYSHDGSGNTIYF.

The rearrangement uses TRBV5-1 and TRBJ1-1; D not certain. The CDR3 is made up of 15 amino acids. V lost 4 bases and J lost 1, with 14 bases in between. Germline V CDR1 and CDR2: SGHRS, YFSETQ. In DNA form, the CDR3 reads TGCGCCAGCAGCGCCGGGGTCGGAACGAACACTGAAGCTTTCTTT. Protein product: CASSAGVGTNTEAFF.

The CDR3 spells CASSPNRGGNNEQFF. Written as DNA, the CDR3 is TGCGCCAGCAGCCCAAACCGAGGCGGGAACAATGAGCAGTTCTTC. This chain links TRBV5-1 with TRBJ2-1; TRBD2 might be the D (6 bases). The germline V gene encodes CDR1 SGHRS and CDR2 YFSETQ. This CDR3 is 15 amino acids long. The germline V and J ends were trimmed by 4 bases and 5 bases, with 16 bases remaining between them. Full variable domain (rest looked up from reference TRBV5-1 and TRBJ2-1): KAGVTQTPRYLIKTRGQQVTLSCSPISGHRSVSWYQQTPGQGLQFLFEYFSETQRNKGNFPGRFSGRQFSNSRSEMNVSTLELGDSALYLCASSPNRGGNNEQFFGPGTRLTVL.

The chain combines TRBV3-1 (or the pseudogene TRBV3-2) with TRBJ2-3; a weak D match, TRBD2 (5 bases). CDR1 LGHDT and CDR2 YNNKEL come from the germline V gene (reference sequence). The CDR3 runs 12 residues. Trimming pared 6 bases from V and 5 bases from J, leaving 9 bases between. The CDR3 protein is CASSRREDTQYF. In DNA form, the CDR3 reads TGTGCCAGCAGTCGCCGGGAAGATACGCAGTATTTT.

The chain recombines TRBV28 with TRBJ1-4; 7 nucleotides match TRBD1. With 5 bases clipped from V and 2 bases from J, the junction kept 5 bases outside the gene matches. This CDR3 contains 15 residues. Germline CDR1 reads MDHEN; CDR2 reads SYDVKM. As DNA, the CDR3 is TGTGCCAGCAGTCCCGACAGGGTGACTAATGAAAAACTGTTTTTT. Encoded protein: CASSPDRVTNEKLFF.

This clone has a single count. The V call is TRBV28, the J call TRBJ1-4, with 7 bases matching TRBD1. Trimming cost V 6 bases and J 4 bases; bases outside gene matches: 5. The germline V gene has CDR1 MDHEN and CDR2 SYDVKM. The CDR3 spans 14 residues. The CDR3 nucleotides read TGTGCCAGCAGCCCGGGACAGCTTAATGAAAAACTGTTTTTT. Translated: CASSPGQLNEKLFF.

The chain carries TRBV4-3 and TRBJ2-2; a weak D match, TRBD1 (6 bases). Looked up from germline, CDR1 is LGHNA and CDR2 is YSLEER. V lost 1 base to trimming and J lost 7 bases, with 13 bases between them. The CDR3 has 15 residues. CDR3 DNA sequence: TGCGCCAGCAGCCAAGGGACAGTTCGGGTCGGGGAGCTGTTTTTT. Translated, it gives CASSQGTVRVGELFF.

The chain couples TRBV28 to TRBJ2-1; D remains ambiguous. Germline loops: CDR1 MDHEN, CDR2 SYDVKM. Between the trimmed V and J ends, which lost 6 bases and 0 bases, there was a span of 18 bases. The CDR3 has 17 residues. The CDR3 region is CASRPDFYSSSYNEQFF. In DNA, the CDR3 is TGTGCCAGCAGACCCGATTTTTATAGTAGCTCCTACAATGAGCAGTTCTTC.

The rearrangement links TRBV7-3 to TRBJ1-2; no definite D call. Trimming took 1 base from V and 3 from J, leaving 12 bases between them. Germline V gene sequence: CDR1 SGHTA, CDR2 FQGTGA. This CDR3 is 15 amino acids long. This CDR3 is CASSLRASTYYGYTF. The CDR3, as DNA: TGTGCCAGCAGCTTAAGGGCCAGTACTTACTATGGCTACACCTTC.

This clone was picked up a small number of times. The chain is built from TRBV28 and TRBJ1-1; weak D call: TRBD1 (6 bases). CDR1 is MDHEN and CDR2 is SYDVKM in the germline V gene. This CDR3 has 15 residues. Trimming took off 3 bases at V and 6 bases at J, with 17 bases between the two ends. CDR3 amino acids: CASSFNDGRGAEAFF. The CDR3 bases are TGTGCCAGCAGTTTCAACGACGGCAGGGGAGCTGAAGCTTTCTTT.

The chain links TRBV7-9 to TRBJ1-1; D remains ambiguous. Trimming shortened V by 5 bases and J by 5 bases, and 21 bases separated the two germline ends. Germline V gene sequence: CDR1 SEHNR, CDR2 FQNEAQ (reference sequence). The CDR3 has 16 amino acids. The CDR3 loop reads CASSPLLGSTGTEAFF. As DNA, the CDR3 is TGTGCCAGCAGCCCTCTATTAGGGTCCACGGGGACTGAAGCTTTCTTT.

A remark on this clone: The junction shows a germline mismatch at one end, possibly a read error. The chain combines TRBV3-1 (or the pseudogene TRBV3-2) with TRBJ1-2, with a possible D match to TRBD1 (5 bases). Germline CDR1 and CDR2: LGHDT and YNNKEL (reference sequence). The CDR3 extends over 13 amino acids. The CDR3 DNA is TGTGCCCGCAGCCAAGATGGGGGGGGAGGCTACACCTTC. Its translation is CARSQDGGGGYTF.

V and J are TRBV4-3 and TRBJ1-5; possible D gene TRBD1, 6 bases. The germline CDR1 and CDR2 sequences are LGHNA and YSLEER. CDR3 length: 15 residues. Trimming stripped 4 bases from V and 5 bases from J, with 15 bases between. The CDR3 DNA reads as TGCGCCAGCAGCCGCTCACAGGGTAGGGATCAGCCCCAGCATTTT. It is translated as CASSRSQGRDQPQHF.

The chain links TRBV19 to TRBJ2-2, with D perhaps matching TRBD2 (6 bases). Germline CDR1 reads LNHDA; CDR2 reads SQIVND (reference sequence). This CDR3 comprises 14 residues. The V and J ends lost 7 bases and 3 bases respectively, with 12 bases between them. CDR3 sequence: CASKEGVDTGELFF. CDR3 DNA: TGTGCCAGTAAGGAGGGCGTTGACACCGGGGAGCTGTTTTTT.

V and J are TRBV6-5 and TRBJ2-7; 8 nucleotides match TRBD1. This CDR3 is 13 amino acids long. The trim removed 6 bases at V and 3 bases at J, leaving 4 bases unmatched. The germline CDR1 and CDR2 sequences are MNHEY and SVGAGI. The CDR3: CASRGQGLYEQYF. The CDR3 DNA sequence: TGTGCCAGCAGAGGACAGGGCCTCTACGAGCAGTACTTC.

The J gene is TRBJ1-1, the V gene TRBV28, with a tentative D call TRBD1 (5 bases). Trimming left V 9 bases short and J 1 base short, with 15 bases between. Germline-derived CDR1 and CDR2 are MDHEN and SYDVKM. CDR3 length: 14 residues. The CDR3 sequence: CASMPPGWNTEAFF. In DNA, the CDR3 is TGTGCCAGTATGCCGCCAGGGTGGAACACTGAAGCTTTCTTT.

This chain links TRBV6-6 with TRBJ2-5; D gene ambiguous. Germline V gene sequence: CDR1 MNHNY, CDR2 SVGAGI (reference sequence). This CDR3 region has 11 residues. V lost 4 bases, J lost 10 bases, and 10 bases lay in between. As DNA, the CDR3 is TGTGCCAGCAGTTCCTCGTCTAGCCAGTACTTC. It is translated as CASSSSSSQYF.